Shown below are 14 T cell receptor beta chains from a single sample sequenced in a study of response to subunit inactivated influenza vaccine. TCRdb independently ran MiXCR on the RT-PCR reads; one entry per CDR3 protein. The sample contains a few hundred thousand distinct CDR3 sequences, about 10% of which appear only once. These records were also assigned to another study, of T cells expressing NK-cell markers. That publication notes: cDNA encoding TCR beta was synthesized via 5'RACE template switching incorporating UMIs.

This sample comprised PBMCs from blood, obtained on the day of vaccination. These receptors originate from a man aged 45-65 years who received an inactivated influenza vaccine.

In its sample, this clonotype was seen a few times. The CDR3 sequence is CASSQEDQHGVYGYTF. The CDR3 DNA is TGTGCCAGCAGTCAAGAGGACCAACATGGGGTCTATGGCTACACCTTC. This rearrangement joins TRBV6-1 to TRBJ1-2; D is undetermined. The CDR3 is made up of 16 amino acids. The germline CDR1 and CDR2 sequences are MNHNS and SASEGT. The V and J ends lost 5 bases and 4 bases respectively, with 20 bases between them.

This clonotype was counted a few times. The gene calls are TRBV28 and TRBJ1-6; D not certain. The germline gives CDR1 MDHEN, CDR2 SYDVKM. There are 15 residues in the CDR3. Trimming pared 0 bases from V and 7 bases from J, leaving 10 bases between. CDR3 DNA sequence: TGTGCCAGCAGTTTATGGGCAGCGGGGAATTCACCCCTCCACTTT. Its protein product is CASSLWAAGNSPLHF.

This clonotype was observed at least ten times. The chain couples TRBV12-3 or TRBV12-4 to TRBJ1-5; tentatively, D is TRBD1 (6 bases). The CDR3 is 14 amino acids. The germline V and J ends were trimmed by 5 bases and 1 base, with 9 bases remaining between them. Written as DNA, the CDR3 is TGTGCCAGCAGTACAAGGGGGAGCAATCAGCCCCAGCATTTT. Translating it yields CASSTRGSNQPQHF.

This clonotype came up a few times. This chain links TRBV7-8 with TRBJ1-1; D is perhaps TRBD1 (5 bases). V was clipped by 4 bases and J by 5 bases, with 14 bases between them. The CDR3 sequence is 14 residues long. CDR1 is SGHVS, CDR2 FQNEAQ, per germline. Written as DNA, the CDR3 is TGTGCCAGCAGCTCCTCAGGGAGAGGGACTGAAGCTTTCTTT. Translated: CASSSSGRGTEAFF.

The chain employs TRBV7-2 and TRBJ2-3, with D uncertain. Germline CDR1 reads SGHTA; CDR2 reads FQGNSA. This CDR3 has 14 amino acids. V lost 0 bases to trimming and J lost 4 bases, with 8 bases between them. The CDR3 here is CASSLAFKADTQYF. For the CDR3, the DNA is TGTGCCAGCAGCTTAGCCTTTAAAGCAGATACGCAGTATTTT. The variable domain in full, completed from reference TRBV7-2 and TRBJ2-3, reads GAGVSQSPSNKVTEKGKDVELRCDPISGHTALYWYRQSLGQGLEFLIYFQGNSAPDKSGLPSDRFSAERTGGSVSTLTIQRTQQEDSAVYLCASSLAFKADTQYFGPGTRLTVL.

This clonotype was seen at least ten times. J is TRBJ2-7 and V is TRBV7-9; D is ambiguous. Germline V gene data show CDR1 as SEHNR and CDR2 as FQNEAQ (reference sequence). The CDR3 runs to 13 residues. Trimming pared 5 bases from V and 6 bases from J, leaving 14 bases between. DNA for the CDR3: TGTGCCAGCAGCCCCGCGGTTGAACTCGAGCAGTACTTC. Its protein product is CASSPAVELEQYF.

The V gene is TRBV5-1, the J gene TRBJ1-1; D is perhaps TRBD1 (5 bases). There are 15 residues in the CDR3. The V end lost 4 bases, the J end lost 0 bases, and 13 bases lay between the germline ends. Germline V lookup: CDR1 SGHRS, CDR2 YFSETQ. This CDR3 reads CASSGGGGLNTEAFF. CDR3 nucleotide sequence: TGCGCCAGCAGCGGCGGGGGGGGTCTGAACACTGAAGCTTTCTTT.

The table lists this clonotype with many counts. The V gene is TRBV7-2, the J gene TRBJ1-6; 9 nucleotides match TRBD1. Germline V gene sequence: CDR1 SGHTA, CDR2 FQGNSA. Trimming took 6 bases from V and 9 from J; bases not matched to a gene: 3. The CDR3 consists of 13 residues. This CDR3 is CASSVDRGSPLHF. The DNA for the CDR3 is TGTGCCAGCAGTGTGGACAGGGGTTCACCCCTCCACTTT.

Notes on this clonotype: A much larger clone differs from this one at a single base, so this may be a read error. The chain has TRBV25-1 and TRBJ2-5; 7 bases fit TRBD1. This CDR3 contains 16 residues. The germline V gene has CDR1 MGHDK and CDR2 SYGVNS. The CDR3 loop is CASSDMGQRIQETQHF. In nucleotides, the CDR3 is TGTGCCAGCAGTGACATGGGACAGAGAATACAAGAGACCCAGCACTTC.

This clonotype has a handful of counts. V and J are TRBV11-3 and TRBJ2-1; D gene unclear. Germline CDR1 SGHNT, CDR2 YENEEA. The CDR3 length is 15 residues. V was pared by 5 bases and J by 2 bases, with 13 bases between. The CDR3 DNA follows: TGTGCCAGCAGCCGGGCAGCTTCAGCCTACAATGAGCAGTTCTTC. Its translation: CASSRAASAYNEQFF.

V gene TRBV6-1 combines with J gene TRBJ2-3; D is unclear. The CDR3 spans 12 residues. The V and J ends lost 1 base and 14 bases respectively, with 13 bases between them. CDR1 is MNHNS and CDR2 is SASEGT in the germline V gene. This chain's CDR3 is CASSEEARRTYF. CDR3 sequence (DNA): TGTGCCAGCAGTGAAGAAGCCAGGCGGACGTATTTT.

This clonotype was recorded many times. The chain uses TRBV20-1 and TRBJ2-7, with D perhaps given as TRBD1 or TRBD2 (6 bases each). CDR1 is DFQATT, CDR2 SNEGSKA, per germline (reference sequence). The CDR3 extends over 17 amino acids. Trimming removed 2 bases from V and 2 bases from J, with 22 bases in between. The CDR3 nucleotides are TGCAGTGCTAGAAGTCAGGGATTCGGGGGCAGGACCTACGAGCAGTACTTC. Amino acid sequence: CSARSQGFGGRTYEQYF.

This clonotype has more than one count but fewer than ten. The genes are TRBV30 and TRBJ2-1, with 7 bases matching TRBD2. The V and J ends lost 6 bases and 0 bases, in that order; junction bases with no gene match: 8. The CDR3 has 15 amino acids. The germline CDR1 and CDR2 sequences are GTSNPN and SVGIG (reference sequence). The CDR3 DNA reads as TGTGCCTGTAAGCGGGGCCCCTCCTCCTACAATGAGCAGTTCTTC. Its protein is CACKRGPSSYNEQFF.

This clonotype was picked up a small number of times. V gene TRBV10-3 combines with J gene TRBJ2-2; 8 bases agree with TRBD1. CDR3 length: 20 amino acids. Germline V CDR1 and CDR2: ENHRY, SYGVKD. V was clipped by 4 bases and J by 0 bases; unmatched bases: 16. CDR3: CAISGRDRMSQGSNTGELFF. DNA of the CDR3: TGTGCCATCAGTGGTCGGGACAGGATGTCCCAAGGTTCGAACACCGGGGAGCTGTTTTTT.